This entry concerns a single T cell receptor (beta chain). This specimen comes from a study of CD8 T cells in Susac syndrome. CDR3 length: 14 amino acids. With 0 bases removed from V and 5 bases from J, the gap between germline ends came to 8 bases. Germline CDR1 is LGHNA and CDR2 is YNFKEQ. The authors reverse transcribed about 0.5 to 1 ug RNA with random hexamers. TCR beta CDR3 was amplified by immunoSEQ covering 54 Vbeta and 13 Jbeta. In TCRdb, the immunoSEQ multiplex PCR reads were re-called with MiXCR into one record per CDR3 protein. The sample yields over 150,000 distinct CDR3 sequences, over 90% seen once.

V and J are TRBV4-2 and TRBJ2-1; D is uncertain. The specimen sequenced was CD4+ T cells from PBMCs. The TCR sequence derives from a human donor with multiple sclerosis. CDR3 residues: CASSQDHRNNEQFF. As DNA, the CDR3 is TGTGCCAGCAGCCAAGACCATCGGAACAATGAGCAGTTCTTC.